The 10 T cell receptor beta chains below all came from one sample that was sequenced in a study of OX40 agonist ivuxolimab in advanced cancers. Sequencing used immunoSEQ multiplex PCR; TCRdb keeps in-frame clones, though not all of them. The top ten clones hold roughly 2.3% of a sample with around 70,000 clones, under 85% of them seen once. The sample in question was CD4+ or CD8+ T cells sorted from blood, obtained in a trial of the OX40 agonist ivuxolimab. The receptors were sampled from an adult with an advanced solid tumor such as melanoma, head and neck, liver or kidney cancer.

The genes are TRBV6-5 and TRBJ2-2; D is uncertain. Trimming took 3 bases from V and 6 from J, leaving 5 bases between them. The CDR3 length is 12 residues. The germline V gene encodes CDR1 MNHEY and CDR2 SVGAGI. The CDR3 loop is CASSYSPGELFF. CDR3 nucleotides: TGTGCCAGCAGTTATAGTCCCGGGGAGCTGTTTTTT.

The chain employs TRBV29-1 and TRBJ2-7, with D possibly being TRBD2 (5 bases). CDR1 SQVTM and CDR2 ANQGSEA come from the germline V gene. CDR3 length: 13 residues. V was trimmed by 6 bases and J by 7 bases, leaving 19 bases between them. CDR3 region: CSVQVQAAGEQYF. In DNA, the CDR3 is TGCAGCGTCCAAGTGCAAGCGGCTGGAGAGCAGTACTTC.

The rearrangement uses TRBV11-2 and TRBJ1-2; 9 bases are a match to TRBD1. The length of the CDR3 is 15 residues. Trimming at V came to 1 base and at J to 8 bases, leaving 8 bases not matched to a gene. In germline, CDR1 is SGHAT, CDR2 FQNNGV. DNA for the CDR3: TGTGCCAGCAGCTTAGTGCCGGGACAGGGTTACGGCTACACCTTC. It yields the protein CASSLVPGQGYGYTF.

This sequence joins TRBV10-1 and TRBJ2-3; 11 nucleotides align to TRBD2. Trimming took 9 bases from V and 5 from J; bases not matched to a gene: 7. Germline V gene lookup returns CDR1 WNHNN and CDR2 SYGVQD (reference sequence). There are 14 residues in the CDR3. The CDR3 sequence: CASLLAGAGDTQYF. CDR3 sequence (DNA): TGCGCCAGTTTACTAGCGGGAGCCGGAGATACGCAGTATTTT.

There are a few counts of this clone. The gene calls are TRBV28 and TRBJ2-5, with unresolved D. Trimming pared 7 bases from V and 4 bases from J, leaving 10 bases between. CDR1 and CDR2 from the germline V gene are MDHEN and SYDVKM. This CDR3 region has 12 residues. The CDR3 region has the DNA TGTGCCAGCAACAGTGGGCTAGAGACCCAGTACTTC. Encoded protein: CASNSGLETQYF.

The genes are TRBV18 and TRBJ2-7; a weak D match, TRBD1 (6 bases). CDR3 size: 16 residues. The germline gives CDR1 KGHSH, CDR2 LQKENI. V was clipped by 0 bases and J by 6 bases, with 18 bases between them. CDR3 DNA: TGTGCCAGCTCACCACCGGCCGCAGGGGCTCTCGGCGAGCAGTACTTC. Residues: CASSPPAAGALGEQYF.

V usage is TRBV7-2 and J usage is TRBJ2-7; the D gene is possibly TRBD1 (5 bases). With 8 bases removed from V and 4 bases from J, the gap between germline ends came to 6 bases. The CDR3 runs 10 residues. Germline V gene sequence: CDR1 SGHTA, CDR2 FQGNSA. The DNA for the CDR3 is TGTGCCAGCGGGGCATACGAGCAGTACTTC. It yields the protein CASGAYEQYF.

A remark on this clone: The junction differs from germline at one of its ends, possibly a read error. The gene calls are TRBV7-2 and TRBJ2-1, with D possibly matching TRBD1 (6 bases). The CDR3 has 15 residues. Germline V gene sequence: CDR1 SGHTA, CDR2 FQGNSA. The CDR3 protein is CASTLQDTGQGEQFF. DNA for the CDR3: TGTGCCAGCACCTTACAAGACACAGGGCAAGGTGAGCAGTTCTTC.

The rearrangement uses TRBV5-1 and TRBJ2-3, with D possibly TRBD1 on 5 matching bases. In germline, CDR1 is SGHRS, CDR2 YFSETQ. Trimming shortened V by 0 bases and J by 2 bases, and 13 bases separated the two germline ends. The CDR3 contains 16 residues. This chain's CDR3 is CASSLAPGSFTDTQYF. CDR3 DNA: TGCGCCAGCAGCTTGGCTCCAGGGTCCTTCACAGATACGCAGTATTTT.

The rearrangement uses TRBV5-1 and TRBJ2-3; D is undetermined. Germline CDR1 and CDR2: SGHRS and YFSETQ. CDR3 length: 15 residues. The V and J ends lost 1 base and 3 bases respectively, with 12 bases between them. CDR3 nucleotide sequence: TGCGCCAGCAGCTTGACCTTTAGGTTTACAGATACGCAGTATTTT. Translating gives CASSLTFRFTDTQYF.